A selection of T cell receptor beta chains follows, all from one sample in a study of cytomegalovirus exposure and HLA in healthy donors. The method was immunoSEQ multiplex PCR; TCRdb's version includes in-frame clones alone and lacks a portion of them. The sample lists about 190,000 clones; just under 75% were seen once. The sequencing sample was made of PBMCs. These receptors were collected from a man aged 25-45 years in good health and CMV-seropositive. CDR3s include the opening cysteine and the closing phenylalanine or tryptophan. A D gene is named only where the DNA matches it firmly. Clone sizes are given selectively: once, few, many, or a class where the clone is expanded.

TRBJ1-5,.,TRBV18,TRBD1,CASSPQQGGQPQHF,TGTGCCAGCTCACCGCAACAGGGGGGGCAGCCCCAGCATTTT
TRBJ2-7,.,TRBV7-2,.,CASSLEGVPSYEQYF,TGTGCCAGCAGCTTAGAGGGGGTTCCCTCCTACGAGCAGTACTTC
TRBJ2-3,.,TRBV5-6,TRBD1,CASSHRGRTDTQYF,TGTGCCAGCAGCCACAGGGGGAGGACAGATACGCAGTATTTT
TRBJ1-1,few,TRBV14,.,CASSHPWGGETEAFF,TGTGCCAGCAGCCACCCTTGGGGAGGGGAGACTGAAGCTTTCTTT
TRBJ2-1,.,TRBV5-1,.,CASRELILDEQFF,TGCGCCAGCAGGGAGCTTATCCTGGATGAGCAGTTCTTC
TRBJ2-7,.,TRBV6-1,TRBD1,CASSGFPGQGRHEQYF,TGTGCCAGCAGTGGGTTTCCGGGACAGGGTCGCCACGAGCAGTACTTC
TRBJ1-2,.,TRBV5-4,.,CASSPAGGLSNYGYTF,TGTGCCAGCAGCCCCGCCGGAGGGCTAAGTAACTATGGCTACACCTTC
TRBJ2-3,.,TRBV30,TRBD1,CASTGTGAPDTQYF,TGTGCCTCTACCGGGACAGGTGCTCCAGATACGCAGTATTTT
TRBJ2-2,.,TRBV5-6,.,CASSLAGDTGELFF,TGTGCCAGCAGCTTGGCAGGGGATACCGGGGAGCTGTTTTTT
TRBJ2-5,.,TRBV7-2,.,CASSLGQKETQYF,TGTGCCAGCAGCTTAGGGCAGAAAGAGACCCAGTACTTC
TRBJ1-5,.,TRBV27,.,CASSLNVRTWQPQHF,TGTGCCAGCAGTTTAAATGTCAGAACCTGGCAGCCCCAGCATTTT
TRBJ2-5,.,TRBV7-6,TRBD1,CASSRGQSQETQYF,TGTGCCAGCAGCCGGGGACAGTCCCAAGAGACCCAGTACTTC
TRBJ2-3,.,TRBV5-1,TRBD2,CASSSLAGGGTDTQYF,TGCGCCAGCAGCTCCCTAGCGGGGGGGGGCACAGATACGCAGTATTTT
TRBJ1-3,.,TRBV15,.,CATSRRLGNTIYF,TGTGCCACCAGCAGGCGGCTTGGAAACACCATATATTTT
TRBJ1-6,few,TRBV4-2,TRBD1,CASSQAASGQSYSPLHF,TGTGCCAGCAGCCAAGCGGCATCGGGACAGAGCTATTCACCCCTCCACTTT
TRBJ2-1,.,TRBV4-3,.,CASSPDYGGNEQFF,TGCGCCAGCAGCCCCGACTACGGTGGCAATGAGCAGTTCTTC
TRBJ2-7,.,TRBV18,.,CASSEVSLGYEQYF,TGTGCCAGCTCAGAGGTTAGCCTTGGCTACGAGCAGTACTTC
TRBJ2-2,.,TRBV6-5,TRBD2,CASKSGGWSGELFF,TGTGCCAGCAAGAGCGGGGGATGGAGCGGGGAGCTGTTTTTT
TRBJ2-7,few,TRBV19,.,CASSPNPQGGEQYF,TGTGCCAGTAGCCCCAATCCCCAGGGAGGCGAGCAGTACTTC
TRBJ2-5,.,TRBV9,TRBD2,CASSVSSGSGPQYF,TGTGCCAGCAGCGTATCTAGCGGGAGTGGCCCCCAGTACTTC
TRBJ2-7,.,TRBV5-1,TRBD1,CASSYPSRDRGYEQYF,TGCGCCAGCAGCTACCCGTCCCGGGACAGGGGTTACGAGCAGTACTTC
TRBJ1-6,.,TRBV11-3,.,CASSLVMGDNSPLHF,TGTGCCAGCAGCTTGGTCATGGGCGATAATTCACCCCTCCACTTT
TRBJ2-7,.,TRBV7-6,.,CASSLEGQGGHEQYF,TGTGCCAGCAGCTTAGAGGGCCAGGGGGGTCACGAGCAGTACTTC
TRBJ2-7,.,TRBV5-4,.,CASSGGGTVSYEQYF,TGTGCCAGCAGCGGCGGCGGGACTGTATCCTACGAGCAGTACTTC
TRBJ2-5,.,TRBV11-2,.,CASSLDVRGKTQYF,TGTGCCAGCAGCTTAGACGTGAGGGGGAAGACCCAGTACTTC
TRBJ2-2,.,TRBV27,TRBD1,CASSTGTGPTGELFF,TGTGCCAGCAGTACCGGGACAGGGCCCACCGGGGAGCTGTTTTTT
TRBJ2-7,once,TRBV5-1,TRBD2,CASSLGPGRAGGFYEQYF,TGCGCCAGCAGCTTAGGGCCCGGCCGTGCGGGGGGGTTCTACGAGCAGTACTTC
TRBJ2-5,.,TRBV7-2,.,CASSPSKQGVETQYF,TGTGCCAGCAGCCCCAGTAAGCAGGGCGTGGAGACCCAGTACTTC
TRBJ1-5,once,TRBV15,.,CATSREGRGWGQPQHF,TGTGCCACCAGCAGAGAGGGCAGGGGTTGGGGCCAGCCCCAGCATTTT
TRBJ2-1,.,TRBV7-9,TRBD2,CASSLTSGGGYNEQFF,TGTGCCAGCAGCTTAACGAGCGGGGGGGGCTACAATGAGCAGTTCTTC
TRBJ1-1,.,TRBV4-2,.,CASSQEEQKFTEAFF,TGTGCCAGCAGCCAAGAGGAGCAGAAATTCACTGAAGCTTTCTTT
TRBJ2-7,.,TRBV11-1,TRBD1,CASSLGGTGPYEQYF,TGTGCCAGCAGCTTAGGAGGGACAGGGCCCTACGAGCAGTACTTC
TRBJ2-6,.,TRBV19,.,CASINRVSSGANVLTF,TGTGCCAGTATAAACAGGGTGAGCTCTGGGGCCAACGTCCTGACTTTC
TRBJ2-5,.,TRBV7-9,.,CASGGSQETQYF,TGTGCCAGCGGAGGCAGCCAAGAGACCCAGTACTTC
TRBJ1-5,.,TRBV7-8,TRBD1,CASSTGTDNQPQHF,TGTGCCAGCAGTACCGGGACAGACAATCAGCCCCAGCATTTT
TRBJ2-5,once,TRBV2,TRBD1,CASSYSTGTGEETQYF,TGTGCCAGCAGCTACTCGACCGGGACAGGGGAAGAGACCCAGTACTTC
TRBJ2-2,once,TRBV18,.,CASSRTSTGELFF,TGTGCCAGCTCCCGCACATCGACCGGGGAGCTGTTTTTT
TRBJ2-5,.,TRBV27,TRBD2,CASKVLAGVETQYF,TGTGCCAGCAAGGTGCTAGCGGGAGTGGAGACCCAGTACTTC
TRBJ2-1,.,TRBV4-2,TRBD2,CASSQDRSGRRRHEQFF,TGTGCCAGCAGCCAAGATCGGAGCGGGAGACGTCGCCATGAGCAGTTCTTC
TRBJ2-3,.,TRBV28,TRBD2,CASSAGTSGKGTQYF,TGTGCCAGCAGTGCCGGGACTAGCGGGAAAGGTACGCAGTATTTT
TRBJ2-7,.,TRBV21-1,.,CARRGQGSGEQYF,TGTGCCCGAAGGGGACAGGGGAGCGGCGAGCAGTACTTC
TRBJ2-5,.,TRBV11-2,TRBD2,CASSRRTSGRETQYF,TGTGCCAGCAGCAGAAGAACTAGCGGGCGGGAGACCCAGTACTTC
TRBJ2-1,once,TRBV12-5,TRBD2,CASGLVLGLAGTYNEQFF,TGTGCTAGTGGTTTGGTACTAGGCCTAGCGGGAACCTACAATGAGCAGTTCTTC
TRBJ1-1,.,TRBV27,.,CASSWTEGIGEAFF,TGTGCCAGCAGTTGGACGGAGGGGATTGGTGAAGCTTTCTTT
TRBJ2-7,few,TRBV6-1,TRBD2,CASSQGLAGFYEQYF,TGTGCCAGCAGCCAGGGACTAGCGGGATTCTACGAGCAGTACTTC
TRBJ2-7,.,TRBV28,.,CASRETYEQYF,TGTGCCAGCCGGGAGACTTACGAGCAGTACTTC
TRBJ2-2,few,TRBV5-5,.,CASSETGFTGELFF,TGTGCCAGCAGCGAGACAGGTTTCACCGGGGAGCTGTTTTTT
TRBJ2-7,.,TRBV30,TRBD2,CASSGSWHEQYF,TGTGCCAGTAGCGGGAGCTGGCACGAGCAGTACTTC
TRBJ2-1,few,TRBV7-9,TRBD2,CASSPQGTSGGYNEQFF,TGTGCCAGCAGTCCACAGGGGACTAGCGGGGGATACAATGAGCAGTTCTTC
TRBJ1-5,.,TRBV6-1,.,CASSGKGGNQPQHF,TGTGCCAGCAGTGGGAAGGGAGGGAATCAGCCCCAGCATTTT
TRBJ1-2,.,TRBV5-1,.,CASSLWGANYGYTF,TGCGCCAGCAGCCTTTGGGGAGCTAACTATGGCTACACCTTC
TRBJ1-2,.,TRBV18,.,CASSPSGTGTNYGYTF,TGTGCCAGCTCACCCTCCGGGACTGGTACTAACTATGGCTACACCTTC
TRBJ2-1,.,TRBV5-1,TRBD2,CASSSTGTSGTTRRNEQFF,TGCGCCAGCAGCTCTACCGGGACTAGCGGTACTACTAGGAGGAATGAGCAGTTCTTC